This is a list of T cell receptor beta chains from one sample in a study of cytomegalovirus exposure and HLA in healthy donors. TCRdb's table, derived via immunoSEQ multiplex PCR, lists solely in-frame clones and lacks some. In the table there are 90,000 to 100,000 clones, roughly 70% of which are singletons. The sample taken for sequencing was PBMCs. These receptors were obtained from a man in his fifties in good health and CMV-seronegative. CDR3s include the opening cysteine and the closing phenylalanine or tryptophan. The D gene is left open where the match is weak. Clone size appears in some rows only: once, few, many, or a class for an expanded clone.

d_call | j_call | v_call | cdr3_length | clone_size | cdr3_aa | cdr3_nt
TRBD1 | TRBJ1-1 | TRBV7-9 | 15 | - | CASSGGDRANTEAFF | TGTGCCAGCAGCGGAGGGGACAGGGCGAACACTGAAGCTTTCTTT
- | TRBJ2-6 | TRBV28 | 14 | - | CASRGARGANVLTF | TGTGCCAGCAGGGGGGCGCGGGGGGCCAACGTCCTGACTTTC
- | TRBJ1-4 | TRBV5-1 | 16 | few | CASSLVATGRSEKLFF | TGCGCCAGCAGCTTGGTCGCCACAGGGAGAAGTGAAAAACTGTTTTTT
TRBD1 | TRBJ1-5 | TRBV6-1 | 17 | once | CASSDIGWGQRDQPQHF | TGTGCCAGCAGTGACATCGGGTGGGGACAGCGGGATCAGCCCCAGCATTTT
TRBD1 | TRBJ1-1 | TRBV5-4 | 17 | - | CASSLGGVQGVITEAFF | TGTGCCAGCAGCTTGGGGGGGGTGCAGGGGGTGATAACTGAAGCTTTTTTT
- | TRBJ2-1 | TRBV6-1 | 14 | - | CAIRNAAAMAVQFF | TGTGCCATCAGGAACGCGGCGGCAATGGCGGTCCAGTTCTTC
- | TRBJ2-1 | TRBV27 | 12 | - | CAVHGGGDEQFF | TGTGCCGTGCACGGCGGTGGCGATGAGCAGTTCTTC
TRBD1 | TRBJ2-7 | TRBV12-5 | 16 | - | CASGLDSTGGSYEQYF | TGTGCTAGTGGTTTGGACTCGACAGGGGGTAGCTACGAGCAGTACTTC
- | TRBJ1-5 | TRBV28 | 20 | - | CASSFDYIKIFRGGNQPQHF | TGTGCCAGCAGTTTCGATTATATTAAAATATTCAGGGGAGGCAATCAGCCCCAGCATTTT
- | TRBJ2-7 | TRBV30 | 14 | - | CAWSGGGGTYEQYF | TGTGCCTGGAGTGGGGGTGGCGGGACCTACGAGCAGTACTTC
- | TRBJ1-2 | TRBV2 | 17 | - | CASSDRRRGVAVGGYTF | TGTGCCAGCAGTGATCGTAGGCGGGGTGTAGCGGTTGGGGGCTACACCTTC